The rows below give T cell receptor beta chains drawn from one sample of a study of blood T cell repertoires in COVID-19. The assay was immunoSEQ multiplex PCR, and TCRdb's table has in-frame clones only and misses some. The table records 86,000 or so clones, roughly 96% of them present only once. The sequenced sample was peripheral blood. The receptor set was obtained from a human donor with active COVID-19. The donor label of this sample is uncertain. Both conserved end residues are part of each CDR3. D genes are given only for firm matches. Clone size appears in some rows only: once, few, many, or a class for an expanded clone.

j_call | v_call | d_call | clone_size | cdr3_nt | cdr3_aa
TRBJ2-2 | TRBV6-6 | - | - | TGTGCCAGCAGTTTTCAACAGGGTGCCGGGGAGCTGTTTTTT | CASSFQQGAGELFF
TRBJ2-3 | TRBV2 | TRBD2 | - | TGTGCCAGCAGAGAGACTAGCGGGGGTTTGACAGATACGCAGTATTTT | CASRETSGGLTDTQYF
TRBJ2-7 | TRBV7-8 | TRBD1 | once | TGTGCCAGCAGCTTAACCGGACAGGGGAGATACGAGCAGTACTTC | CASSLTGQGRYEQYF
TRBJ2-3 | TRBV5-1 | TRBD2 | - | TGCGCCAGCAGCTGGGGACTAGCGGGTCCAGATACGCAGTATTTT | CASSWGLAGPDTQYF
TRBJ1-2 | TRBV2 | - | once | TGTGCCAGCAGTGACCACAGGGAGGGGATGCTAGGGGACTATGGCTACACCTTC | CASSDHREGMLGDYGYTF
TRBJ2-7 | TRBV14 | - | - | TGTGCCAGCAGCCAAGATGGGGGGGCCGGCTCCTACGAGCAGTACTTC | CASSQDGGAGSYEQYF
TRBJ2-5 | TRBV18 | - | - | TGTGCCAGCTCACCAACGAGGGAAGAGACCCAGTACTTC | CASSPTREETQYF
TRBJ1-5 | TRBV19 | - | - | TGTGCCAGTAGTGGCGGACAGTCGCATAGCAATCAGCCCCAGCATTTT | CASSGGQSHSNQPQHF
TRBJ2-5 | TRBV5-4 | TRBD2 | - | TGTGCCAGCAGCTTTCGCGGGGGGGCGGGGACCCAGTACTTC | CASSFRGGAGTQYF
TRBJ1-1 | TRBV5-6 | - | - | TGTGCCAGCAGCTCGACAGTCATGAACACTGAAGCTTTCTTT | CASSSTVMNTEAFF
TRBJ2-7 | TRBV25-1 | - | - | TGTGCCAGCAGTGCAACTACCGGGTCCGAGAGGGACGAGCAGTACTTC | CASSATTGSERDEQYF
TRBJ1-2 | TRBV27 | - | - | TGTGCCAGCAGTTTACCAGGGGATGGCTACACCTTC | CASSLPGDGYTF
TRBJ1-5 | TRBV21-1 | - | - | TGTGCCAGCGACCTAAAAGGGGAAAGCGGCAATCAGCCCCAGCATTTT | CASDLKGESGNQPQHF
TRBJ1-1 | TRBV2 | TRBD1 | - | TGTGCCAGCAGGGGACAGCCCAGAGGGGACACTGAAGCTTTCTTT | CASRGQPRGDTEAFF
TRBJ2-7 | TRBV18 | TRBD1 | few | TGTGCCAGCTCACCAGGGACAGGGGACTACGAGCAGTACTTC | CASSPGTGDYEQYF
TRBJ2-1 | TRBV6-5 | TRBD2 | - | TGTGCCAGCAGTTATACAGCGGGGGAAACCAATGAGCAGTTCTTC | CASSYTAGETNEQFF
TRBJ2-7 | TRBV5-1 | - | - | TGCGCCAGCAGCTTGGACAGTAAATACGAGCAGTACTTC | CASSLDSKYEQYF